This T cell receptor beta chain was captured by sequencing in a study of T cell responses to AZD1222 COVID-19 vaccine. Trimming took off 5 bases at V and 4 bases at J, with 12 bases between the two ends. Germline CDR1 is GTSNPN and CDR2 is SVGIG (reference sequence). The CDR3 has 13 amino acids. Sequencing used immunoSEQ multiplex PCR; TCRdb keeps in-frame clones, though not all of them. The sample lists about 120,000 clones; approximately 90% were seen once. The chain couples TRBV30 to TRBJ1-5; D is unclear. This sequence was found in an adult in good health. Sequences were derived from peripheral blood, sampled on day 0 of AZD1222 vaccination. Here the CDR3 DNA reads TGTGCCTGGTCTGATCTGAGGAATCAGCCCCAGCATTTT. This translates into CAWSDLRNQPQHF.